What follows are 19 T cell receptor beta chains derived from one specimen sequenced in a study of cytomegalovirus exposure and HLA in healthy donors. 60 Vbeta and 13 Jbeta primers were used in PCR. Measured with immunoSEQ multiplex PCR; TCRdb has only the in-frame clones, and not every one. The repertoire has 130,000 to 150,000 clones, about 70% of them found once; the top ten carry under 2%. Sequencing was performed on PBMCs. Every receptor here comes from a woman aged 40 to 50 in good health and CMV-seronegative.

V usage is TRBV13 and J usage is TRBJ2-3; the D is unclear. Germline CDR1 PRHDT, CDR2 FYEKMQ (reference sequence). V gave up 5 bases and J gave up 0 bases, with 3 bases separating them. The CDR3 contains 12 residues. CDR3 in DNA: TGTGCCAGCAGCACTAGCACAGATACGCAGTATTTT. Its translation is CASSTSTDTQYF.

The chain combines TRBV27 with TRBJ2-5; maybe TRBD1 (7 bases). The germline CDR1 and CDR2 sequences are MNHEY and SMNVEV (reference sequence). The CDR3 has 15 amino acids. V gave up 3 bases and J gave up 4 bases, with 15 bases separating them. CDR3 nucleotide sequence: TGTGCCAGCAGTTTGCGGAGGGGGCTAGGAGAGACCCAGTACTTC. As protein: CASSLRRGLGETQYF.

This clone was observed a handful of times. CDR3 bases: TGTGCCAGCAGCTTCGGTGGGGAGGCTGAAGCTTTCTTT. Amino acids: CASSFGGEAEAFF. This chain connects TRBV5-6 to TRBJ1-1; D is unclear. Trimming stripped 2 bases from V and 6 bases from J, with 11 bases between. The germline V gene has CDR1 SGHDT and CDR2 YYEEEE. The CDR3 is made up of 13 amino acids.

This chain uses TRBV9 with TRBJ2-7; 7 bases line up with TRBD2. The CDR3 runs 15 residues. From germline, CDR1 is SGDLS and CDR2 YYNGEE. The junction had 6 bases not matched to a gene; V was cut back by 3 bases and J by 0 bases. The CDR3: CASSALAESSYEQYF. CDR3 DNA: TGTGCCAGCAGCGCCCTAGCGGAGAGCTCCTACGAGCAGTACTTC.

The genes are TRBV18 and TRBJ2-7, with a tentative D call TRBD2 (6 bases). From germline, CDR1 is KGHSH and CDR2 LQKENI. The CDR3 spans 14 residues. The V end lost 2 bases, the J end lost 5 bases, and 13 bases lay between the germline ends. CDR3 sequence reads: CASSPTSGEDEQYF. CDR3 nucleotide sequence: TGTGCCAGCTCACCAACGTCGGGGGAGGACGAGCAGTACTTC. Full variable domain (missing parts from reference TRBV18 and TRBJ2-7): NAGVMQNPRHLVRRRGQEARLRCSPMKGHSHVYWYRQLPEEGLKFMVYLQKENIIDESGMPKERFSAEFPKEGPSILRIQQVVRGDSAAYFCASSPTSGEDEQYFGPGTRLTVT.

This chain links TRBV5-6 with TRBJ1-6; 9 bases are shared with TRBD1. The CDR3 is made up of 19 amino acids. Germline assignment: CDR1 SGHDT and CDR2 YYEEEE. V lost 3 bases, J lost 6 bases, and 16 bases stayed unmatched. Here the CDR3 reads CASSSGLSGQGPFNSPLHF. CDR3 coding DNA: TGTGCCAGCAGCTCAGGACTCTCTGGACAGGGGCCTTTTAATTCACCCCTCCACTTT.

The chain joins TRBV19 to TRBJ2-7; D perhaps matches TRBD1 (6 bases). Germline V gives CDR1 LNHDA, CDR2 SQIVND (reference sequence). This CDR3 contains 12 residues. The chain's CDR3 is CAAGQGFYEQYF. CDR3 DNA: TGTGCTGCGGGTCAGGGGTTCTACGAGCAGTACTTC.

V gene TRBV19 combines with J gene TRBJ2-5; 10 bases are a match to TRBD2. TRBJ2-7 explains the end of the DNA better; the J call may be wrong. Looked up from germline, CDR1 is LNHDA and CDR2 is SQIVND (reference sequence). The CDR3 is 15 residues long. CDR3 DNA: TGTGCCAGTAGTATGGTACTAGCGGGAACCTACGAGCAGTACTTC. Protein: CASSMVLAGTYEQYF.

This chain uses TRBV7-9 with TRBJ1-1, with D possibly matching TRBD1 (5 bases). The CDR3 consists of 17 residues. The V gene lost 5 bases and the J gene lost 1 base, with 20 bases spanning the gap. Germline V gives CDR1 SEHNR, CDR2 FQNEAQ (reference sequence). For the CDR3, the DNA is TGTGCCAGCAGCCGCGGGACGGCGGGCAAGGAGAACACTGAAGCTTTCTTT. Its protein is CASSRGTAGKENTEAFF.

This chain uses TRBV2 with TRBJ2-3; 8 nucleotides match TRBD2. The CDR3 totals 15 residues. The V segment lost 4 bases and the J segment 0 bases; nucleotides outside the gene matches: 3. Germline V CDR1 and CDR2: SNHLY, FYNNEI. The CDR3 protein is CASSGTSLSTDTQYF. As DNA, the CDR3 is TGTGCCAGCAGTGGGACTAGCTTGAGCACAGATACGCAGTATTTT.

This chain uses TRBV18 with TRBJ1-5; 9 bases are shared with TRBD1. There are 13 residues in the CDR3. V shed 8 bases, J shed 1 base, and the junction held 0 bases outside the gene matches. Per germline, CDR1 KGHSH and CDR2 LQKENI. The CDR3 loop reads CASGQGSNQPQHF. DNA of the CDR3: TGTGCCAGCGGACAGGGGAGCAATCAGCCCCAGCATTTT. The full variable domain, in which reference TRBV18 and TRBJ1-5 provide the parts outside the CDR3, is NAGVMQNPRHLVRRRGQEARLRCSPMKGHSHVYWYRQLPEEGLKFMVYLQKENIIDESGMPKERFSAEFPKEGPSILRIQQVVRGDSAAYFCASGQGSNQPQHFGDGTRLSIL.

The chain is built from TRBV11-2 and TRBJ2-1; tentatively, D is TRBD2 (6 bases). This CDR3 is 12 amino acids long. Germline lookup yields CDR1 SGHAT and CDR2 FQNNGV. V lost 1 base and J 10 bases, leaving 8 bases between the germline ends. DNA of the CDR3: TGTGCCAGCAGCTTAGGGGGGAGGGAGCAGTTCTTC. Amino acids: CASSLGGREQFF.

The chain carries TRBV6-5 and TRBJ2-5; the D gene is possibly TRBD2 (6 bases). Trimming left V 3 bases short and J 3 bases short, with 11 bases between. CDR3 size: 14 residues. From germline, CDR1 is MNHEY and CDR2 SVGAGI. CDR3 coding DNA: TGTGCCAGCAGTTATAGTGGAGGGGAAGAGACCCAGTACTTC. It encodes CASSYSGGEETQYF.

This clone was found a few times. The chain carries TRBV9 and TRBJ2-5; TRBD2 is a possible D gene (6 bases). The CDR3 totals 13 residues. V lost 4 bases and J lost 2, with 9 bases in between. Per the germline V gene, CDR1 is SGDLS and CDR2 is YYNGEE. The CDR3 coding sequence is TGTGCCAGCAGCTCGCGGGGACAAGAGACCCAGTACTTC. Encoded protein: CASSSRGQETQYF.

This clone was recorded a few times. This chain connects TRBV28 to TRBJ2-1, with a weak D call TRBD2 (6 bases). The CDR3 contains 12 residues. Germline values: CDR1 MDHEN, CDR2 SYDVKM. V was cut by 3 bases and J by 14 bases, with 14 bases left in between. CDR3 coding DNA: TGTGCCAGCAGTTTCACTGGAGGGCTTGAGTTCTTC. The encoded protein is CASSFTGGLEFF. Together with reference TRBV28 and TRBJ2-1, the CDR3 gives the full variable domain: DVKVTQSSRYLVKRTGEKVFLECVQDMDHENMFWYRQDPGLGLRLIYFSYDVKMKEKGDIPEGYSVSREKKERFSLILESASTNQTSMYLCASSFTGGLEFFGPGTRLTVL.

The rearrangement uses TRBV27 and TRBJ1-6; D call uncertain. The germline V gene has CDR1 MNHEY and CDR2 SMNVEV (reference sequence). V was pared by 6 bases and J by 6 bases, with 18 bases between. This CDR3 comprises 16 residues. CDR3 in DNA: TGTGCCAGCAGCCCTGCACTTCCCGCTCTTAATTCACCCCTCCACTTT. Its translation: CASSPALPALNSPLHF.

This chain uses TRBV7-2 with TRBJ1-2, with D possibly TRBD1 on 5 matching bases. CDR3 length equals 13 residues. CDR1 is SGHTA, CDR2 FQGNSA, per germline. V was cut by 1 base and J by 4 bases, with 7 bases left in between. Written as DNA, the CDR3 is TGTGCCAGCAGCTTAGGACAGTCCTATGGCTACACCTTC. Protein sequence: CASSLGQSYGYTF.

The chain is built from TRBV28 and TRBJ1-3; 9 bases align to TRBD1. Looked up from germline, CDR1 is MDHEN and CDR2 is SYDVKM. The J segment lost 3 bases and the V segment lost 5 bases, leaving 8 bases of the junction unmatched. CDR3 length: 16 residues. This chain's CDR3 is CASSLRDRVLGNTIYF. CDR3 DNA sequence: TGTGCCAGCAGTCTCCGGGACAGGGTGCTTGGAAACACCATATATTTT.

The chain couples TRBV19 to TRBJ1-2; the match to TRBD1 covers 11 bases. Per the germline V gene, CDR1 is LNHDA and CDR2 is SQIVND (reference sequence). J lost 5 bases, V lost 3 bases, and 14 bases had no gene match. The CDR3 has 18 amino acids. For the CDR3, the DNA is TGTGCCAGTAGTATCGCTGGACAGGGGGCACCCGAGAGGTATGGCTACACCTTC. Its translation is CASSIAGQGAPERYGYTF.